This T cell receptor beta chain originates from a study of shared clonotypes between healthy human individuals. Repertoires were generated with immunoSEQ multiplex PCR, while TCRdb's copy carries only in-frame clones and drops some. The data show hundreds of thousands of clones, around 67% seen once. This clone showed up just a few times. CDR1 is WSHSY, CDR2 SAAADI, per germline. This CDR3 is built from 11 residues. The V gene lost 2 bases and the J gene lost 10 bases, with 5 bases spanning the gap. Donors, without exception, were Caucasian adults residing in Nashville, Tennessee. In the CD4+ fraction, cells were divided into CD45RA+ naive and CD45RA-negative memory subsets.

The sample comprised memory CD4+ T cells sorted from blood. Indicated subset: CD45RA-negative fraction. The TCR sequence derives from a woman in her twenties or thirties in good health. The chain has TRBV10-2 and TRBJ2-2; D is unresolved. The CDR3 loop reads CASSESVELFF. The CDR3 nucleotides read TGCGCCAGCAGTGAGAGTGTGGAGCTGTTTTTT.